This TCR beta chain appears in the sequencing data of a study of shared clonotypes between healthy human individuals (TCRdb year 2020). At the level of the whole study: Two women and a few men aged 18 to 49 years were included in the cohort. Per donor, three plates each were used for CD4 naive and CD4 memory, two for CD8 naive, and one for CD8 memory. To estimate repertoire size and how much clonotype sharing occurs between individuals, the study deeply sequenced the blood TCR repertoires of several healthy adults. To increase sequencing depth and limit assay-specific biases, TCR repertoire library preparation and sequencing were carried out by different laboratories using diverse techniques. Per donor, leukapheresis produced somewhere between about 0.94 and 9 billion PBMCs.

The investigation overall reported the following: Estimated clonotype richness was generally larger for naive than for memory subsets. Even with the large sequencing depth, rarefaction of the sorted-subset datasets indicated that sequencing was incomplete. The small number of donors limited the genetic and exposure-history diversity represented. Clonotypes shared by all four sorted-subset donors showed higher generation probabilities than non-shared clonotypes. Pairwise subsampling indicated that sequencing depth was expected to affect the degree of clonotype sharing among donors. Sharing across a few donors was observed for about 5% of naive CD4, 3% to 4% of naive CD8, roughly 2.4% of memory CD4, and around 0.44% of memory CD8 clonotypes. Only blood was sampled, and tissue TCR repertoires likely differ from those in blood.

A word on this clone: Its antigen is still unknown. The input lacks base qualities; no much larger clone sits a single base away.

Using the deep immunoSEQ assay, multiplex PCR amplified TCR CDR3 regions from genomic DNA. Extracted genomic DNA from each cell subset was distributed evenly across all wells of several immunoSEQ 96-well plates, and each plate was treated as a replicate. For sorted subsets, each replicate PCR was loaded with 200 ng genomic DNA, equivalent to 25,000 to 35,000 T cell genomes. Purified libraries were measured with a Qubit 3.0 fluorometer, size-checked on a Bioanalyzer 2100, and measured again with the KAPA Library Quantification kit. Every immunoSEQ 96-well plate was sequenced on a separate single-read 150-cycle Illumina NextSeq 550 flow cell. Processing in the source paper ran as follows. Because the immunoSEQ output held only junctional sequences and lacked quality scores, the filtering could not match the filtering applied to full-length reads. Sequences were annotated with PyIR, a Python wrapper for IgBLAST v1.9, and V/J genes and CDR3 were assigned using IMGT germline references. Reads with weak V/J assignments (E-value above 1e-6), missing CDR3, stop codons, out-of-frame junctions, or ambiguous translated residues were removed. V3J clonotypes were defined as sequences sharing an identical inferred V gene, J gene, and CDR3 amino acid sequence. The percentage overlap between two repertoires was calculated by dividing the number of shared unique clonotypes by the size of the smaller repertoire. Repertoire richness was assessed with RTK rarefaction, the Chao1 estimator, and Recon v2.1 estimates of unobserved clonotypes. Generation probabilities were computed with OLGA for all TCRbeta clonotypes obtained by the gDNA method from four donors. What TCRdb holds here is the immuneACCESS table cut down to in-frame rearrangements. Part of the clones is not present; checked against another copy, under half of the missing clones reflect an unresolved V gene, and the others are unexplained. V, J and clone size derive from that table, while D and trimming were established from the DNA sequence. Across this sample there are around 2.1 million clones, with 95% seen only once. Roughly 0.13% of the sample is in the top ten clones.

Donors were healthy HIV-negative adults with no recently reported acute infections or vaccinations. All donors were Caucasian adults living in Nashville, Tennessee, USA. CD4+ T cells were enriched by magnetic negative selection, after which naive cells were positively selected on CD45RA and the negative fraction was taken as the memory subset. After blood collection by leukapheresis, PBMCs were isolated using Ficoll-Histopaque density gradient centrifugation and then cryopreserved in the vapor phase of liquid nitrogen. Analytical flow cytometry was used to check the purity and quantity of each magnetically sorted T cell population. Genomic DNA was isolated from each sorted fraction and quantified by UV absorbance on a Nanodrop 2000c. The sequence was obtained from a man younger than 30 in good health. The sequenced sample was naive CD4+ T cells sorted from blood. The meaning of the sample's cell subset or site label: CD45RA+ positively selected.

The CDR3 reads as follows: CATLTGGAGANVLTF. In nucleotides, the sequence is TGTGCCACCCTGACAGGGGGTGCTGGGGCCAACGTCCTGACTTTC. The chain couples TRBV6-1 to TRBJ2-6; a stretch of 9 junction bases matches TRBD1. Trimmed from V: 10 bases; trimmed from J: 2 bases; junction bases lacking a gene match: 6. CDR1 and CDR2 (MNHNS, SASEGT) derive from the germline V gene. The CDR3 spans 15 residues, from the cysteine through the phenylalanine. Just the 45-base CDR3 DNA is kept, in frame starting at base 1.